These T cell receptor beta chains were read from a single sample in a study of CD8 T cells in Susac syndrome. TCRdb analysed the immunoSEQ multiplex PCR reads with MiXCR anew, one entry per CDR3 protein. The table has under 200,000 distinct CDR3 sequences, about 91% seen once; the top ten hold around 0.08%. Sequenced input: CD4+ T cells from PBMCs. The receptor source for this set is a human donor in good health. Both conserved end residues are part of each CDR3. A D gene is named only where the DNA matches it firmly. Where a row states a size, it is once, few, many or the class of an expanded clone; other rows omit it.

V	J	D	size	CDR3	DNA
TRBV7-2	TRBJ2-7	-	-	CASSSRGGTYEQYF	TGTGCCAGCAGCTCGAGAGGGGGGACCTACGAGCAGTACTTC
TRBV20-1	TRBJ1-2	-	once	CSARAIQGALGYGYTF	TGCAGTGCTAGAGCCATCCAGGGTGCCCTTGGATATGGCTACACCTTC
TRBV6-9	TRBJ2-7	TRBD2	once	CASSYSPSGTYHEQYF	TGTGCCAGCAGTTATTCACCTAGCGGGACCTACCACGAGCAGTACTTC
TRBV7-9	TRBJ1-1	TRBD1	-	CASSAFQGEGTEAFF	TGTGCCAGCAGCGCATTCCAGGGGGAGGGCACTGAAGCTTTCTTT
TRBV20-1	TRBJ2-2	TRBD1	-	CSARETGTAAGELFF	TGCAGTGCTAGAGAGACAGGGACAGCGGCCGGGGAGCTGTTTTTT
TRBV29-1	TRBJ1-2	TRBD1	-	CSVPTGGGYGYTF	TGCAGCGTCCCAACAGGGGGAGGCTATGGCTACACCTTC
TRBV11-2	TRBJ1-1	-	-	CASSLGRAPNTEAFF	TGTGCCAGCAGCTTAGGGCGGGCGCCGAACACTGAAGCTTTCTTT
TRBV2	TRBJ2-1	-	-	CASSEGQIRFF	TGTGCCAGCAGTGAAGGGCAAATCCGGTTCTTC
TRBV12-3/TRBV12-4	TRBJ2-7	-	once	CASSLSAGSYEQYF	TGTGCCAGCAGTTTGTCGGCAGGATCCTACGAGCAGTACTTC
TRBV3-1	TRBJ2-5	-	-	CASSPYGAGWVETQYF	TGTGCCAGCAGCCCCTATGGGGCGGGATGGGTAGAGACCCAGTACTTC
TRBV20-1	TRBJ1-1	-	-	CSARDNPEAFF	TGCAGTGCTAGAGATAACCCTGAAGCTTTCTTT
TRBV2	TRBJ2-5	TRBD1	-	CASSRTGTQYF	TGTGCCAGCAGCCGGACAGGGACCCAGTACTTC
TRBV20-1	TRBJ2-7	TRBD1	once	CSAGQGASSFKQYF	TGCAGTGCTGGACAGGGGGCCTCCTCATTTAAGCAGTACTTC
TRBV6-1	TRBJ2-2	TRBD2	once	CASTPLGTSGDTGELFF	TGTGCCAGCACCCCCTTAGGGACTAGCGGCGACACCGGGGAGCTGTTTTTT
TRBV29-1	TRBJ2-5	TRBD1	-	CSVPDRWKETQYF	TGCAGCGTGCCGGACAGGTGGAAAGAGACCCAGTACTTC
TRBV30	TRBJ2-1	-	-	CAWSLSERGEQFF	TGTGCCTGGAGTTTGAGTGAACGAGGTGAGCAGTTCTTC
TRBV11-2	TRBJ1-2	-	-	CASSSRGGYTF	TGTGCCAGCAGTTCTCGCGGGGGCTACACCTTC
TRBV6-5	TRBJ1-5	TRBD1	few	CASSPGTGNQPQHF	TGTGCCAGCTCACCCGGGACAGGGAATCAGCCCCAGCATTTT
TRBV5-6	TRBJ2-4	TRBD1	-	CASSHIIQSGTGAQGSKNIQYF	TGTGCCAGCAGCCACATCATCCAATCCGGGACAGGGGCCCAAGGATCCAAAAACATTCAGTACTTC
TRBV27	TRBJ2-3	TRBD1	-	CASSFQGVGTDTQYF	TGTGCCAGCAGTTTCCAGGGGGTTGGCACAGATACGCAGTATTTT
TRBV5-5	TRBJ2-3	TRBD2	few	CASSLGRGGTDTQYF	TGTGCCAGCAGCTTGGGTCGGGGGGGCACAGATACGCAGTATTTT
TRBV29-1	TRBJ1-1	TRBD1	-	CSARTGGFMNTEAFF	TGCAGCGCCCGGACAGGGGGATTCATGAACACTGAAGCTTTCTTT
TRBV29-1	TRBJ2-5	-	-	CSVKRHGGETQYF	TGCAGCGTCAAACGACACGGAGGGGAGACCCAGTACTTC
TRBV18	TRBJ2-7	-	once	CASSRDNEQYF	TGTGCCAGCTCGAGAGATAACGAGCAGTACTTC
TRBV12-3/TRBV12-4	TRBJ1-5	TRBD1	-	CASTPQGDNQPQHF	TGTGCCAGCACCCCTCAGGGGGACAATCAGCCCCAGCATTTT
TRBV9	TRBJ2-1	-	once	CASSVEVRPFGNEQFF	TGTGCCAGCAGCGTAGAGGTCCGACCCTTCGGGAATGAGCAGTTCTTC
TRBV5-4	TRBJ2-5	-	-	CASSLVSRGVTPQGTQYF	TGTGCCAGCAGCTTGGTTTCCCGGGGAGTCACACCCCAAGGAACCCAGTACTTC
TRBV5-1	TRBJ2-3	-	-	CASRLGNSLGDTQYF	TGCGCCAGCAGACTTGGGAACAGTCTAGGGGATACGCAGTATTTT
TRBV2	TRBJ2-7	-	-	CASISAGIGYEQYF	TGTGCCTCGATCAGCGCAGGGATAGGCTACGAGCAGTACTTC
TRBV9	TRBJ2-1	-	once	CASSPRGAGDEQFF	TGTGCCAGCAGCCCGAGGGGGGCGGGGGATGAGCAGTTCTTC
TRBV4-3	TRBJ1-2	-	-	CASSPRYPPIYGYTF	TGCGCCAGCAGCCCGAGGTATCCCCCCATCTATGGCTACACCTTC
TRBV6-2/TRBV6-3	TRBJ1-6	-	once	CASRETDLPLHF	TGTGCCAGCAGGGAGACAGATTTACCCCTCCACTTT
TRBV6-2/TRBV6-3	TRBJ2-7	-	few	CASSYSTYEQYF	TGTGCCAGCAGTTACTCGACCTACGAGCAGTACTTC
TRBV5-4	TRBJ2-2	TRBD2	once	CASSFRTSGSGELFF	TGTGCCAGCAGCTTCCGGACTAGCGGGTCCGGGGAGCTGTTTTTT
TRBV7-2	TRBJ1-6	-	-	CASSFPGRLNSPLHF	TGTGCCAGCAGCTTCCCGGGACGGCTTAATTCACCCCTCCACTTT
TRBV9	TRBJ2-1	TRBD1	-	CASSLTGTGEWGEQFF	TGTGCCAGCAGCTTAACCGGGACAGGGGAATGGGGTGAGCAGTTCTTC
TRBV6-6	TRBJ2-1	-	once	CASSYDVREPHNEQFF	TGTGCCAGCAGTTACGACGTCCGGGAGCCCCACAATGAGCAGTTCTTC
TRBV28	TRBJ2-3	-	-	CASSPRPGSSSWDTQYF	TGTGCCAGCAGCCCCCGACCAGGCTCCAGTTCTTGGGATACGCAGTATTTT
TRBV3-1	TRBJ2-1	-	-	CASSQWSSTQDEQFF	TGTGCCAGCAGCCAATGGTCGTCTACTCAGGATGAGCAGTTCTTC
TRBV9	TRBJ2-1	TRBD2	-	CASSVLSGAYNEQFF	TGTGCCAGCAGCGTGCTTAGCGGGGCCTACAATGAGCAGTTCTTC
TRBV5-4	TRBJ1-1	-	-	CASSFPGRRQAFF	TGTGCCAGCAGCTTTCCGGGGAGGAGACAAGCTTTCTTT
TRBV5-4	TRBJ1-6	-	once	CASSQNSGGGSPLHF	TGTGCCAGCAGCCAAAACAGCGGGGGTGGATCACCCCTCCACTTT
TRBV5-1	TRBJ1-3	-	-	CASSPLGSGNTIYF	TGCGCCAGCAGCCCCCTGGGTTCTGGAAACACCATATATTTT
TRBV5-1	TRBJ2-5	TRBD2	once	CASSPGTTQETQYF	TGCGCCAGCAGCCCCGGGACTACTCAAGAGACCCAGTACTTC
TRBV7-9	TRBJ1-5	TRBD1	-	CASSSRAGQGRQPQHF	TGTGCCAGCAGCTCTCGGGCGGGACAGGGAAGGCAGCCCCAGCATTTT
TRBV27	TRBJ2-7	TRBD2	few	CASSSTSGAYEQYF	TGTGCCAGCAGTTCGACTAGCGGGGCCTACGAGCAGTACTTC
TRBV5-1	TRBJ2-3	-	-	CASSVLGTDTQYF	TGCGCCAGCAGCGTACTAGGAACAGATACGCAGTATTTT
TRBV3-1	TRBJ2-7	TRBD1	-	CASSWGQSNEQYF	TGTGCCAGCAGCTGGGGACAGTCGAACGAGCAGTACTTC
TRBV6-2/TRBV6-3	TRBJ1-5	TRBD1	-	CASRDGQGENQPQHF	TGTGCCAGCAGAGACGGACAGGGGGAGAATCAGCCCCAGCATTTT
TRBV10-3	TRBJ2-1	TRBD2	-	CAITRGDEQFF	TGTGCCATCACTCGGGGGGATGAGCAGTTCTTC
TRBV5-4	TRBJ2-7	TRBD1	-	CASSLRVTGDLGEQYF	TGTGCCAGCAGCTTGAGGGTGACAGGGGACCTAGGCGAGCAGTACTTC